This T cell receptor beta chain was identified in a study of shared clonotypes between healthy human individuals. General observations from the study: Non-shared clonotypes displayed generation probabilities falling below those of clonotypes present in all four donors.

Germline CDR1 is MNHNS and CDR2 is SASEGT. Trimming removed 8 bases from V and 3 bases from J, with 16 bases in between. The CDR3 extends over 15 amino acids. Sequencing used immunoSEQ multiplex PCR; TCRdb keeps in-frame clones, though not all of them. The sample yields roughly 2.5 million clones, around nine tenths seen once. A note on this clone: Antigen unknown.

Sequenced sample: naive CD4+ T cells sorted from blood. The subset denotes: CD45RA+ positively selected. V usage is TRBV6-1 and J usage is TRBJ1-4, with D maybe TRBD1 (6 bases). This receptor was identified in a young man in good health. As DNA, the CDR3 is TGTGCCAGCGTGCCCCCGGGGGGCCCTAATGAAAAACTGTTTTTT. This codes for CASVPPGGPNEKLFF.